The 10 T cell receptor beta chains below come from one sample, sequenced in a study of early T cells in non-severe SARS-CoV-2 infection. TCRdb independently ran MiXCR on the 5' RACE reads; one entry per CDR3 protein. Of tens of thousands of distinct CDR3 sequences listed, approximately 12% are singletons. The sequences come from whole blood, collected at baseline. The receptor set was obtained from an adult who was a healthcare worker with PCR-confirmed SARS-CoV-2 infection or an uninfected control (not recorded which).

This clonotype was found a few times. V usage is TRBV7-8 and J usage is TRBJ2-3; possible D gene TRBD2, 5 bases. Trimming removed 4 bases from V and 0 bases from J, with 11 bases in between. The CDR3 totals 15 residues. In germline, CDR1 is SGHVS, CDR2 FQNEAQ. CDR3 coding DNA: TGTGCCAGCAGCTCCCATAAGCGGAGCACAGATACGCAGTATTTT. Translation: CASSSHKRSTDTQYF.

This clonotype appeared many times. CDR3 bases: TGTGCCAGCAGCTTAGCCCCTCTGGGACAAGCTTTCTTT. Translating gives CASSLAPLGQAFF. The V gene is TRBV7-6, the J gene TRBJ1-1, with TRBD1 as a possible D gene (5 bases). Trimming stripped 0 bases from V and 9 bases from J, with 11 bases between. CDR3 length: 13 amino acids. Germline V gene lookup returns CDR1 SGHVS and CDR2 FNYEAQ.

This clonotype was observed a handful of times. The genes are TRBV6-4 and TRBJ1-1; TRBD1 might be the D (5 bases). Germline lookup yields CDR1 MRHNA and CDR2 SNTAGT. The CDR3 has 13 residues. Between the trimmed V and J ends, which lost 8 bases and 7 bases, there was a span of 17 bases. In DNA form, the CDR3 reads TGTGCCAGCTCCATTCAGGGCGGGGGTGAAGCTTTCTTT. Translation gives CASSIQGGGEAFF.

The genes are TRBV6-6 and TRBJ2-7; perhaps D is TRBD1 or TRBD2 (5 bases each). The ends were cut back, 6 bases at V and 13 bases at J, with 13 bases in the middle. CDR1 and CDR2 (germline): MNHNY, SVGAGI (reference sequence). The CDR3 length is 10 residues. The CDR3 loop is CASSPRDHYF. DNA of the CDR3: TGTGCCAGCAGCCCCCGGGACCATTACTTC.

This clonotype came up once. J is TRBJ2-7 and V is TRBV24-1; D possibly matches TRBD1 or TRBD2 (6 bases each). The CDR3 totals 15 residues. The germline gives CDR1 KGHDR, CDR2 SFDVKD. V was clipped by 4 bases and J by 0 bases, with 12 bases between them. This CDR3 reads CATSDPKGGSYEQYF. In nucleotides, the CDR3 is TGTGCCACCAGTGACCCTAAGGGGGGCTCCTACGAGCAGTACTTC.

This clonotype was detected only a few times. V usage is TRBV7-9 and J usage is TRBJ1-1; TRBD1 is a possible D gene (6 bases). CDR3 length: 13 residues. V was pared by 4 bases and J by 8 bases, with 14 bases between. The germline V gene has CDR1 SEHNR and CDR2 FQNEAQ (reference sequence). The CDR3 DNA reads as TGTGCCAGCAGCTACGGACAGACCCAGGAAGCTTTCTTT. This encodes CASSYGQTQEAFF. The variable domain in full, with the rest retrieved from reference TRBV7-9 and TRBJ1-1, is DTGVSQNPRHKITKRGQNVTFRCDPISEHNRLYWYRQTLGQGPEFLTYFQNEAQLEKSRLLSDRFSAERPKGSFSTLEIQRTEQGDSAMYLCASSYGQTQEAFFGQGTRLTVV.

This clonotype showed up many times. The chain has TRBV7-9 and TRBJ2-1; tentative D call: TRBD1 (6 bases). Looked up from germline, CDR1 is SEHNR and CDR2 is FQNEAQ (reference sequence). Trimming removed 8 bases at V and 8 bases at J, with 22 bases between. The CDR3 runs to 15 residues. In DNA form, the CDR3 reads TGTGCCAGCCGCCTAGGACAGATTGTCCGAGATGAGCAGTTCTTC. Amino acid sequence: CASRLGQIVRDEQFF. Variable domain in full (rest from reference TRBV7-9 and TRBJ2-1): DTGVSQNPRHKITKRGQNVTFRCDPISEHNRLYWYRQTLGQGPEFLTYFQNEAQLEKSRLLSDRFSAERPKGSFSTLEIQRTEQGDSAMYLCASRLGQIVRDEQFFGPGTRLTVL.

V and J are TRBV6-5 and TRBJ1-2; D uncertain. Germline V gene sequence: CDR1 MNHEY, CDR2 SVGAGI. The length of the CDR3 is 13 residues. V lost 2 bases and J lost 6, with 10 bases in between. CDR3 DNA sequence: TGTGCCAGCAGTTACCGTGGTCGGCATGGCTACACCTTC. It specifies CASSYRGRHGYTF.

This chain connects TRBV7-2 to TRBJ2-5; D could derive from TRBD1 or TRBD2 (5 bases each). Looked up from germline, CDR1 is SGHTA and CDR2 is FQGNSA. The V end lost 4 bases, the J end lost 3 bases, and 21 bases lay between the germline ends. This CDR3 is 17 amino acids long. CDR3 nucleotides: TGTGCCAGCAGCTCGGGACCCTCTAGAAAGTTTGAAGAGACCCAGTACTTC. It specifies CASSSGPSRKFEETQYF.

This clonotype was seen ten or more times. The V gene is TRBV6-1, the J gene TRBJ2-1; weak D call: TRBD2 (6 bases). The germline V gene has CDR1 MNHNS and CDR2 SASEGT. Trimming removed 5 bases at V and 6 bases at J, with 8 bases between. The CDR3 consists of 12 residues. DNA for the CDR3: TGTGCCAGCAGTTGGGACTTCAATGAGCAGTTCTTC. This codes for CASSWDFNEQFF.